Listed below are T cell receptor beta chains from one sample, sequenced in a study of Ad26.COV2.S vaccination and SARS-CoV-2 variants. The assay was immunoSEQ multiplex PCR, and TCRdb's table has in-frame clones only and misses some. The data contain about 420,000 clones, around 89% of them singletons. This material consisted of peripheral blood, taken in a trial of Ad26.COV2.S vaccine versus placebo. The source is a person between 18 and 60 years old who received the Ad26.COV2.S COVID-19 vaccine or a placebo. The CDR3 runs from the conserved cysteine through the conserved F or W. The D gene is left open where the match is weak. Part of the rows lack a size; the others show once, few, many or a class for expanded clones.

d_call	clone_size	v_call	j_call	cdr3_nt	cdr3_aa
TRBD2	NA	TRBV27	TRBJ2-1	TGTGCCAGCAGTTTATGGCTAGCGGGTTCCTACAATGAGCAGTTCTTC	CASSLWLAGSYNEQFF
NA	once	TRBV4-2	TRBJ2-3	TGTGCCAGCAGCCAAGAAGGGAGGAGGGGAGATACGCAGTATTTT	CASSQEGRRGDTQYF
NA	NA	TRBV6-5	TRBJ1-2	TGTGCCAGCCTCCAAACCGGGGGGACGGATGGCTACACCTTC	CASLQTGGTDGYTF
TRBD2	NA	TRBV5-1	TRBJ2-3	TGCGCCAGCAGCGGGGGTAGCGGGCGCACAGATACGCAGTATTTT	CASSGGSGRTDTQYF
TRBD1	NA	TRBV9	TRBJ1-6	TGTGCCAGCAGCGCCGGACAGGTTAATTCACCCCTCCACTTT	CASSAGQVNSPLHF
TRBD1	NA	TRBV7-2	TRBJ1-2	TGTGCCAGCAGCTTAGTAGAGGGGACAGGGGGAAACTATGGCTACACCTTC	CASSLVEGTGGNYGYTF
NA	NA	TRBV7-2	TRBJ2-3	TGTGCCAGCAGCCCGTCCGAAGCCGGGGCGGCGCAGTATTTT	CASSPSEAGAAQYF
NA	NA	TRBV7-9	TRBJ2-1	TGTGCCAGCAGCTTAGAAAAGACGGCGCAGTTCTTC	CASSLEKTAQFF
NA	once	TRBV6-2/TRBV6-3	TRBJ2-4	TGTGCCAGCAGTTATGGGATAGCCAAAAACATTCAGTACTTC	CASSYGIAKNIQYF
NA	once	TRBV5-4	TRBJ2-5	TGTGCCAGCAGCCTGGCTGGGCAGCAAGAGACCCAGTACTTC	CASSLAGQQETQYF
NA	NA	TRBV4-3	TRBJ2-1	TGCGCCAGCAGCCAAGATTACCGGGGGTTCGATGAGCAGTTCTTC	CASSQDYRGFDEQFF
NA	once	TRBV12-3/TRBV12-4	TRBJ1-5	TGTGCCAGCAGTTTAGCGCCCTTTCAGCCCCAGCATTTT	CASSLAPFQPQHF
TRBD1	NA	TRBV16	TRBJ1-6	TGTGCCAGCAGCCCGGCCAGGGGGCGATCACCCCTCCACTTT	CASSPARGRSPLHF